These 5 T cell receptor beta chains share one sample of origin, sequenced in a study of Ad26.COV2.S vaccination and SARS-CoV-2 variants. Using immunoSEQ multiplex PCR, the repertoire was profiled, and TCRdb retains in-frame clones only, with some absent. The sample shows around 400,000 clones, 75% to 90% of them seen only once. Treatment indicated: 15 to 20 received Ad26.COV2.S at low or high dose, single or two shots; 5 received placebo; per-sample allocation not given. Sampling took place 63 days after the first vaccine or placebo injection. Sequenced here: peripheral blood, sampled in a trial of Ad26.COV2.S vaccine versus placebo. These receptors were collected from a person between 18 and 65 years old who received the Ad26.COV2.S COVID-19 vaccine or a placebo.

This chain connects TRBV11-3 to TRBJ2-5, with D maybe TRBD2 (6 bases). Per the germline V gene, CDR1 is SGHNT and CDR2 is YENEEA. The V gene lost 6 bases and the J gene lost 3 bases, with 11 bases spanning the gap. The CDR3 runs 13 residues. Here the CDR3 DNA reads TGTGCCAGCAGAAGACTAGTCGAAGAGACCCAGTACTTC. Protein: CASRRLVEETQYF.

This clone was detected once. CDR3 sequence: CASSAAGGYTDTQYF. CDR3 sequence (DNA): TGTGCCAGCAGTGCGGCGGGAGGGTACACAGATACGCAGTATTTT. This chain connects TRBV2 to TRBJ2-3; TRBD2 matches 9 bases. This CDR3 contains 15 residues. Losses at the gene ends were 4 bases for V and 2 bases for J; bases not matched to a gene: 4. Per germline, CDR1 SNHLY and CDR2 FYNNEI.

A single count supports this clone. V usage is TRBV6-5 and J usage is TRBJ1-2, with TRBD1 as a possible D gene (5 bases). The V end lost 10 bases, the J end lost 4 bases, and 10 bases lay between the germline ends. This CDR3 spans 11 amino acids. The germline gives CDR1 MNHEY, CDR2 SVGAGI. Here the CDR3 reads CATGGTYGYTF. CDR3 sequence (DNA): TGTGCCACGGGGGGGACCTATGGCTACACCTTC.

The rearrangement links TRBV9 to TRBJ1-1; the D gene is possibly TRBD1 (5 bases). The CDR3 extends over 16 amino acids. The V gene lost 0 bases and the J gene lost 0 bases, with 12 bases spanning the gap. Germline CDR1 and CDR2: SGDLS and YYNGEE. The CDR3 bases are TGTGCCAGCAGCGTAGGGGCAGGGCAAATGAACACTGAAGCTTTCTTT. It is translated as CASSVGAGQMNTEAFF.

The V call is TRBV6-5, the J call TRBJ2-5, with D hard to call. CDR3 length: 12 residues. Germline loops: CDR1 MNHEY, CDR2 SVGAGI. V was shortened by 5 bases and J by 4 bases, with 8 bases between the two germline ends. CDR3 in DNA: TGTGCCAGCAGTCTCACGGGAGAGACCCAGTACTTC. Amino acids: CASSLTGETQYF.